Listed below are T cell receptor beta chains from one sample, sequenced in a study of STAT5B mutations in CD4+ large granular lymphocyte leukemia. Only in-frame clones appear in the TCRdb table, and some are missing; sequencing was by immunoSEQ multiplex PCR. The sample contains 5,000 or so clones, just over 85% of which appear only once. Sequenced material: PBMCs. All receptors come from a middle-aged man with CD4+ T-cell large granular lymphocyte leukemia. Each CDR3 is given with its conserved first and last residue. D genes are given only for firm matches. For some rows the clone size is stated as once, few or many, or as a class when expanded; others skip it.

J gene	V gene	D gene	clone size	CDR3 DNA	CDR3 protein
TRBJ2-5	TRBV11-3	.	.	TGTGCCAGCAGCTTACAAGAGACCCAGTACTTC	CASSLQETQYF
TRBJ2-7	TRBV5-1	.	.	TGCGCCAGCAGCTTCGAGTCGAGCTCCTACGAGCAGTACTTC	CASSFESSSYEQYF
TRBJ1-2	TRBV5-1	TRBD1	.	TGCGCCAGCAGCCAGGGGGACAAGTTAGGCTACACCTTC	CASSQGDKLGYTF
TRBJ1-5	TRBV5-1	TRBD1	.	TGCGCCAGCAGCCCAACGGGACAGGGAAATCAGCCCCAGCATTTT	CASSPTGQGNQPQHF
TRBJ2-7	TRBV2	.	few	TGTGCCAGCAGCGCTACCCGGTCCTACGAGCAGTACTTC	CASSATRSYEQYF
TRBJ2-3	TRBV6-5	.	.	TGTGCCACCCAGCGGGCCACCCACAGGGAGCAGTATTTT	CATQRATHREQYF
TRBJ2-1	TRBV6-5	.	.	TGTGCCAGCAGAATACAGGGGAAGGAGGGTGAGCAGTTCTTC	CASRIQGKEGEQFF
TRBJ1-1	TRBV20-1	.	.	TGCAGTGCCCCAGGGTGGCCTGAAGCTTTCTTT	CSAPGWPEAFF
TRBJ1-1	TRBV27	.	few	TGTGCCAGCAGTTTAGACAGCTACATGAACACTGAAGCTTTCTTT	CASSLDSYMNTEAFF
TRBJ1-5	TRBV7-9	TRBD1	.	TGTGCCAGCAGTCCTCCCGGGACAGGAGTACAGCCCCAGCATTTT	CASSPPGTGVQPQHF
TRBJ1-4	TRBV7-2	TRBD1	.	TGTGCCAGCAGCCTGACAGGGGGACCTAATGAAAAACTGTTTTTT	CASSLTGGPNEKLFF
TRBJ2-3	TRBV25-1	.	once	TGTGCCAGCAGTGAATGTCAGAATACGCAGTATTTT	CASSECQNTQYF
TRBJ2-7	TRBV7-2	TRBD1	.	TGTGCCAGCAGCTTGGGACAGGGGGATCACTACGAGCAGTACTTC	CASSLGQGDHYEQYF
TRBJ1-2	TRBV10-1	.	.	TGCGCCGGGCGCGGGGGGGGGATGCTAGCCGGGTATGGCTACACCTTC	CAGRGGGMLAGYGYTF
TRBJ1-4	TRBV7-7	TRBD1	.	TGTGCTAGCAGCTTCGAGGAAGACAGGGAACGGGAAAAACTGTTTTTT	CASSFEEDREREKLFF
TRBJ2-7	TRBV20-1	.	.	TGCAGTGCTTCTAGCTCCTACGAGCAGTACTTC	CSASSSYEQYF
TRBJ1-4	TRBV27	.	once	TGTGCCAGCAGTTTATGGGGGTCAAATGAAAAACTGTTTTTT	CASSLWGSNEKLFF
TRBJ1-4	TRBV10-3	.	few	TGTGCCATCAGCAGGGGCGAAAAACTGTTTTTT	CAISRGEKLFF
TRBJ2-5	TRBV5-4	.	.	TGTGCCGGGCCCTCCCAAGAGACCCAGTACTTC	CAGPSQETQYF
TRBJ1-1	TRBV7-9	.	.	TGTGCCAGCAGCTTACCTGACAGAGAAGCTTTCTTT	CASSLPDREAFF